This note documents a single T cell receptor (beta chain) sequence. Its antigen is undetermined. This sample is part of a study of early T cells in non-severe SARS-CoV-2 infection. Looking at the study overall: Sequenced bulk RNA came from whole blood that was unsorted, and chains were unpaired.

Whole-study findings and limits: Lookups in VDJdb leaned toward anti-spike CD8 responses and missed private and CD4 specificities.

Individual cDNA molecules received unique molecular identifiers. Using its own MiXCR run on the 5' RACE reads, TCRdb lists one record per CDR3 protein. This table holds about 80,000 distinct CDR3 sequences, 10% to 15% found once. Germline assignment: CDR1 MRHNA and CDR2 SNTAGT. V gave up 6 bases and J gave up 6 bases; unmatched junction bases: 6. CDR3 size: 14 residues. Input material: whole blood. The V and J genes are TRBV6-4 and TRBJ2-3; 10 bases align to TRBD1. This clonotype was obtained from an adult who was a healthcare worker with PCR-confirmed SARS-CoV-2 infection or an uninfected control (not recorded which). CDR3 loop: CASSLTGGRDTQYF. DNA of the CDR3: TGTGCCAGCAGCCTGACAGGGGGCAGGGATACGCAGTATTTT.